Below, 7 T cell receptor beta chains from the same sample are listed, as sequenced in a study of graft-versus-host responses after intestinal transplantation. Repertoires were generated with immunoSEQ multiplex PCR, while TCRdb's copy carries only in-frame clones and drops some. The sample holds 85,000 to 100,000 clones, 85% to 90% seen once. These receptors have no identified antigens. The specimen comprised unstimulated CD4+ T cells sorted from spleen or lymph node cells, sampled before intestinal transplant. Receptors were obtained from a human donor who received an intestinal transplant.

This chain joins TRBV6-5 and TRBJ2-2; the D is unclear. The CDR3 covers 15 residues. CDR1 MNHEY and CDR2 SVGAGI come from the germline V gene. V was trimmed by 1 base and J by 0 bases, leaving 6 bases between them. In nucleotides, the CDR3 is TGTGCCAGCAGTTACTATCCATCGAACACCGGGGAGCTGTTTTTT. Protein: CASSYYPSNTGELFF.

The chain combines TRBV6-6 with TRBJ1-1; D call uncertain. Per germline, CDR1 MNHNY and CDR2 SVGAGI (reference sequence). Deletions cut 2 bases from V and 1 base from J, with 5 bases between. There are 13 residues in the CDR3. The CDR3 region is CASSYRGNTEAFF. CDR3 sequence (DNA): TGTGCCAGCAGTTACCGCGGGAACACTGAAGCTTTCTTT.

This chain uses TRBV10-1 with TRBJ2-2; a weak D match, TRBD1 (6 bases). The germline V and J ends were trimmed by 3 bases and 4 bases, with 12 bases remaining between them. CDR1 is WNHNN, CDR2 SYGVQD, per germline (reference sequence). The CDR3 spans 15 residues. CDR3 residues: CASSDPQQGTGELFF. Here the CDR3 DNA reads TGCGCCAGCAGTGACCCCCAACAGGGCACCGGGGAGCTGTTTTTT.

The V and J genes are TRBV13 and TRBJ1-3; 10 bases fit TRBD1. The ends lost 1 base at V and 2 bases at J; junction bases unmatched: 2. Germline V lookup: CDR1 PRHDT, CDR2 FYEKMQ (reference sequence). The CDR3 contains 16 residues. CDR3 sequence: CASSLVDRGPGNTIYF. For the CDR3, the DNA is TGTGCCAGCAGCTTAGTCGACAGGGGGCCTGGAAACACCATATATTTT.

The chain links TRBV21-1 to TRBJ2-7; TRBD1 is the table's D call and was not checked against the DNA. TRBV21-1 is labeled a pseudogene. The CDR3 runs 13 residues. CDR3 loop: CATTALGQREQYF. The CDR3 DNA reads TGTGCCACCACAGCCCTGGGACAGAGGGAGCAGTACTTC.

This clone has a handful of counts. This rearrangement joins TRBV10-1 to TRBJ2-7; 10 nucleotides align to TRBD1. The CDR3 is made up of 13 amino acids. V lost 6 bases to trimming and J lost 3 bases; unmatched junction nucleotides: 2. Looked up from germline, CDR1 is WNHNN and CDR2 is SYGVQD (reference sequence). The CDR3 reads CASSRTGGYEQYF. CDR3 in DNA: TGCGCCAGCAGCCGGACAGGGGGCTACGAGCAGTACTTC.

This clone came up a few times. This chain links TRBV6-1 with TRBJ1-5; TRBD1 matches 7 bases. With 7 bases clipped from V and 0 bases from J, the junction kept 6 bases outside the gene matches. This CDR3 contains 15 residues. CDR1 MNHNS and CDR2 SASEGT come from the germline V gene. CDR3: CASIGTVNSNQPQHF. The CDR3 DNA follows: TGTGCCAGCATAGGGACAGTAAATAGCAATCAGCCCCAGCATTTT.